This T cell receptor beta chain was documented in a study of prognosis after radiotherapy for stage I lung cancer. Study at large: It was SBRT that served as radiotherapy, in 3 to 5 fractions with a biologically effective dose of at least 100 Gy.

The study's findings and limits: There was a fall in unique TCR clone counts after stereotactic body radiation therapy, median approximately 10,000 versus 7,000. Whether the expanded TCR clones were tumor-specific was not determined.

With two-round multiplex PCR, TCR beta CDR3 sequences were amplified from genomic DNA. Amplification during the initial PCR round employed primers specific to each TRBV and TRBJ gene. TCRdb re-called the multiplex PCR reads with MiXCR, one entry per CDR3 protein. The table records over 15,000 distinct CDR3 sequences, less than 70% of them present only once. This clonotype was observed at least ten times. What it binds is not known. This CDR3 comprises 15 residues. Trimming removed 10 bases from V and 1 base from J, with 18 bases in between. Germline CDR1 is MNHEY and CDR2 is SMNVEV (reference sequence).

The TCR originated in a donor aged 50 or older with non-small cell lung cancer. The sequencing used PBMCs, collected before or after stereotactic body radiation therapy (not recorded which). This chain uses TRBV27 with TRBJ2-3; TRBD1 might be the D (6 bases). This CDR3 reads CAILKGGRGTDTQYF. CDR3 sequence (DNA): TGTGCCATCCTAAAAGGGGGACGGGGCACAGATACGCAGTATTTT.